The rows below give T cell receptor beta chains drawn from one sample of a study of OX40 agonist ivuxolimab in advanced cancers. The data were produced by immunoSEQ multiplex PCR, yet TCRdb's version contains in-frame clones alone and is incomplete. The sample includes roughly 80,000 clones, 85% of them seen just once. The source material was CD4+ or CD8+ T cells sorted from blood, sampled in a trial of the OX40 agonist ivuxolimab. The receptors come from an adult with an advanced solid tumor such as melanoma, head and neck, liver or kidney cancer. Both conserved end residues are part of each CDR3. Fields, in order: D gene, V gene, J gene, clone size, CDR3 DNA, CDR3 protein. D genes are given only for firm matches. Size tells how often a clone was seen (once, few, many) or the class of an expanded clone, and some rows leave it out.

>.|TRBV5-8|TRBJ1-6|.
TGTGCCAGCAGCTTACAGGGCCCCATGAATTCACCCCTCCACTTT
CASSLQGPMNSPLHF
>TRBD2|TRBV2|TRBJ2-3|once
TGTGCCAGCAGTGAGGGACTAGCGGTTCAGGGTACGCAGTATTTT
CASSEGLAVQGTQYF
>TRBD1|TRBV6-1|TRBJ1-2|.
TGTGCCACCGGGACAGGGGTTAACTATGGCTACACCTTC
CATGTGVNYGYTF
>.|TRBV7-2|TRBJ1-5|.
TGTGCCAGCAGCCTAAGGACCGGCGGTCAGCCCCAGCATTTT
CASSLRTGGQPQHF
>.|TRBV30|TRBJ2-5|once
TGTGCCTGGGGGAGCCTCAACCGCGGGACCCAGTACTTC
CAWGSLNRGTQYF
>.|TRBV6-1|TRBJ2-5|.
TGTGCCAGCAGTGAAGCGGGAGCAGGGCGGGAGACCCAGTACTTC
CASSEAGAGRETQYF
>.|TRBV4-3|TRBJ1-4|.
TGCGCCAGCAGCCAAGAGGCCCAGGGAGGTGAAAAACTGTTTTTT
CASSQEAQGGEKLFF
>TRBD1|TRBV5-4|TRBJ1-2|once
TGTGCCAGCAGCCGGCGGGACAGGGGGCTCTATGGCTACACCTTC
CASSRRDRGLYGYTF
>.|TRBV10-3|TRBJ2-1|once
TGTGCCATCAGTGAGTCACGGGGAAGCTCCTACAATGAGCAGTTCTTC
CAISESRGSSYNEQFF
>.|TRBV18|TRBJ2-2|.
TGTGCCAGCTCACCGGGACAAAACACCGGGGAGCTGTTTTTT
CASSPGQNTGELFF
>.|TRBV7-3|TRBJ2-3|.
TGTGCCAGCAGCCGGGACGCGGGCACAGATACGCAGTATTTT
CASSRDAGTDTQYF
>.|TRBV5-8|TRBJ2-3|.
TGTGCCAGCAGCTTGGGTGGGTTTTCGGACACAGATACGCAGTATTTT
CASSLGGFSDTDTQYF
>TRBD1|TRBV4-2|TRBJ2-7|.
TGTGCCAGCAGCCAAGAAGGGTGGGGACAGTGGAACTACGAGCAGTACTTC
CASSQEGWGQWNYEQYF
>.|TRBV6-6|TRBJ1-5|.
TGTGCCAGCAGTTACGAAGAGGGAAGCAATCAGCCCCAGCATTTT
CASSYEEGSNQPQHF
>.|TRBV6-1|TRBJ1-2|few
TGTGCCAGCAGTGAAGTAATGGTGGGTGGCTACACCTTC
CASSEVMVGGYTF
>TRBD2|TRBV6-1|TRBJ2-3|.
TGTGCCAGCAGACAGCAGCGGGGGGGCACAGATACGCAGTATTTT
CASRQQRGGTDTQYF
>.|TRBV28|TRBJ1-2|.
TGTGCCAGCAGTACGACGGTCCCTATGAACTACACCTTC
CASSTTVPMNYTF
>TRBD2|TRBV6-5|TRBJ2-1|.
TGTGCCAGCAGTTACCTCCAGCGGGGGCCTTACAATGAGCAGTTCTTC
CASSYLQRGPYNEQFF
>TRBD1|TRBV9|TRBJ1-1|.
TGTGCCAGCAGCCTGGGACAGGGTTGGACTGAAGCTTTCTTT
CASSLGQGWTEAFF
>TRBD2|TRBV7-6|TRBJ2-3|.
TGTGCCAGCAGCTTAGATACTAGCGGGGGGGCGGGTACGCAGTATTTT
CASSLDTSGGAGTQYF
>.|TRBV25-1|TRBJ2-5|.
TGTGCCAGCAGTGAATTTCGGGGGTCGTGGGAGACCCAGTACTTC
CASSEFRGSWETQYF
>.|TRBV7-9|TRBJ2-7|.
TGTGCCAGCAGCTTGAGGGGCGAGCAGTACTTC
CASSLRGEQYF
>.|TRBV4-3|TRBJ1-5|.
TGCGCCAGCAGCCAAGAGCACAGGCTCAATCAGCCCCAGCATTTT
CASSQEHRLNQPQHF
>.|TRBV7-9|TRBJ2-2|.
TGTGCCAGCAGCTTAGGGAGATTAGACACCGGGGAGCTGTTTTTT
CASSLGRLDTGELFF
>TRBD1|TRBV18|TRBJ2-1|.
TGTGCCAGCTCAACCCAGACAGGGGCAACTTACAATGAGCAGTTCTTC
CASSTQTGATYNEQFF
>.|TRBV5-8|TRBJ1-2|once
TGTGCCAGCAGCCCCAGGGGAGCCGGAGGCGGCTACACCTTC
CASSPRGAGGGYTF
>.|TRBV4-3|TRBJ2-5|.
TGCGCCAGCAGCCAAGATCAGGGGGGAGAGCAGTACTTC
CASSQDQGGEQYF
>.|TRBV30|TRBJ2-1|.
TGTGCCTGGAGCCTGATCGGACGTGTAAATGAGCAGTTCTTC
CAWSLIGRVNEQFF
>.|TRBV18|TRBJ2-2|once
TGTGCCAGCTCACCCGCCAGAAACACCGGGGAGCTGTTTTTT
CASSPARNTGELFF
>.|TRBV5-1|TRBJ1-1|.
TGCGCCAGCAGCTTGGGTGGGGATGGCACTGAAGCTTTCTTT
CASSLGGDGTEAFF
>.|TRBV18|TRBJ2-2|.
TGTGCCAGCTCACCATCAGGACCGAACACCGGGGAGCTGTTTTTT
CASSPSGPNTGELFF
>.|TRBV7-3|TRBJ2-7|.
TGTGCCAGCAGCCCTTCGGACGGATACGAGCAGTACTTC
CASSPSDGYEQYF
>.|TRBV4-1|TRBJ2-1|once
TGCGCCAGCAGCCGCGGGACTCCTCCATCCTACAATGAGCAGTTCTTC
CASSRGTPPSYNEQFF
>TRBD1|TRBV19|TRBJ1-1|.
TGTGCCAGTAGTATCACAGGGGAGACGACTGAAGCTTTCTTT
CASSITGETTEAFF
>.|TRBV6-5|TRBJ1-2|.
TGTGCCAGCAGTTACAGTGGGTATGGCTACACCTTC
CASSYSGYGYTF
>TRBD1|TRBV29-1|TRBJ1-2|.
TGCAGCGTTCGACGCCGGGACAGGGGAGACTATGGCTACACCTTC
CSVRRRDRGDYGYTF
>TRBD2|TRBV11-2|TRBJ2-5|.
TGTGCCAGCAGCCCGAGCGAGGGAGGGAGGACCCAGTACTTC
CASSPSEGGRTQYF
>TRBD1|TRBV6-5|TRBJ1-2|.
TGTGCCAGCAGTCAGCCGAACAGGGGCGGCTACACCTTC
CASSQPNRGGYTF
>.|TRBV5-6|TRBJ2-5|.
TGTGCCAGCAGCTTGGTACAAGAGACCCAGTACTTC
CASSLVQETQYF
>.|TRBV21-1|TRBJ2-6|.
TGTGCCAGCAGCAAGGGAGGGGCAAGATCTGGGGCCAACGTCCTGACTTTC
CASSKGGARSGANVLTF
>.|TRBV15|TRBJ2-1|once
TGTGCCACCAGCAGAGATCGAGGGTACAATGAGCAGTTCTTC
CATSRDRGYNEQFF
>.|TRBV14|TRBJ2-3|once
TGTGCCAGCAGCCAAGAGCGGGGCCTAAGGAGGACAGATACGCAGTATTTT
CASSQERGLRRTDTQYF
>.|TRBV11-2|TRBJ1-6|.
TGTGCCAGCACCAGGGGAGATTCCTATAATTCACCCCTCCACTTT
CASTRGDSYNSPLHF
>.|TRBV11-2|TRBJ2-2|.
TGTGCCAGCAGCTTAGTAGGCCGGGGGGAGCTGTTTTTT
CASSLVGRGELFF
>TRBD1|TRBV30|TRBJ1-5|.
TGTGCCTGGAGGGGACAGCTCAATCAGCCCCAGCATTTT
CAWRGQLNQPQHF
>.|TRBV6-5|TRBJ2-2|.
TGTGCCAGCAGTTGGTCCCAGGCAGGGGAGCTGTTTTTT
CASSWSQAGELFF
>.|TRBV7-3|TRBJ1-1|.
TGTGCCAGCAGTACACAGGGAGGGACTGAAGCTTTCTTT
CASSTQGGTEAFF
>.|TRBV27|TRBJ2-7|.
TGTGCCAGTACAAGGGGAGGCTCCTACGAGCAGTACTTC
CASTRGGSYEQYF
>.|TRBV6-5|TRBJ1-1|few
TGTGCCAGCAGCCGGACAGTTAAGAACACTGAAGCTTTCTTT
CASSRTVKNTEAFF
>TRBD2|TRBV12-5|TRBJ2-7|.
TGTGCTAGTGGCCTAGGACTAGCGGGGGGCTACGAGCAGTACTTC
CASGLGLAGGYEQYF
>TRBD2|TRBV2|TRBJ2-1|.
TGTGCCAGCAGGAGCGGGGGGGGTAATGAGCAGTTCTTC
CASRSGGGNEQFF
>TRBD1|TRBV29-1|TRBJ2-5|.
TGCAGCGGCAGAACAGGGGTAGTGGAGACCCAGTACTTC
CSGRTGVVETQYF
>TRBD1|TRBV2|TRBJ2-4|.
TGTGCCACAAGACAGGGGCCACAAAACATTCAGTACTTC
CATRQGPQNIQYF
>.|TRBV29-1|TRBJ2-7|.
TGCAGCGTTCTGACTAGGGGCGCCTACGAGCAGTACTTC
CSVLTRGAYEQYF